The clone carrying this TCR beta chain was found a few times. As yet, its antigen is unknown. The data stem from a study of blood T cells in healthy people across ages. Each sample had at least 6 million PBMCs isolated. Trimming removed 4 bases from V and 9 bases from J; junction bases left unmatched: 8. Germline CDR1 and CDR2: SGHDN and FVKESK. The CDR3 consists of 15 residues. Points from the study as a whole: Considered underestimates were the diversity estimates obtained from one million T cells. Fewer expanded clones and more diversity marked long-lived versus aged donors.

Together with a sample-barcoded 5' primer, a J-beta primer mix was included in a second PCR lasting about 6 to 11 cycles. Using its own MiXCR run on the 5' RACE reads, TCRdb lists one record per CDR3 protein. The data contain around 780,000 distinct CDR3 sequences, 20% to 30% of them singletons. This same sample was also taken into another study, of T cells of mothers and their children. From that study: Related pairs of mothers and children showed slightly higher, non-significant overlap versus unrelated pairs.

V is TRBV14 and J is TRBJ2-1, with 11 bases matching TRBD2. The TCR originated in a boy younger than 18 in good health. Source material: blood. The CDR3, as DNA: TGTGCCAGCAGCCGGACGGGACTAGCGGTGCTTGAGCAGTTCTTC. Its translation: CASSRTGLAVLEQFF.